This TCR beta chain was recovered during a study of PD-L1 blockade in urothelial cancer. As for the study in general: Prior chemotherapy ranged from 0 to 3 regimens per patient. When blood samples were assessed, the median T cell count was around 140,000.

Documented time point: pretreatment peripheral blood. The germline CDR1 and CDR2 sequences are MDHEN and SYDVKM. The CDR3 runs 15 residues. With 7 bases removed from V and 3 bases from J, the gap between germline ends came to 19 bases. Only in-frame clones appear in the TCRdb table, and some are missing; sequencing was by immunoSEQ multiplex PCR. The sample shows around 40,000 clones, just over 90% of them seen only once. The clonotype was recovered from a woman aged 55-75 years with urothelial cancer. This sequence joins TRBV28 and TRBJ2-7; a weak D match, TRBD1 (5 bases). The specimen was PBMCs, collected around atezolizumab (anti-PD-L1) treatment. CDR3 bases: TGTGCCAGCATCAAAACAGGCCTCCTCCGCTACGAGCAGTACTTC. This sequence encodes CASIKTGLLRYEQYF. Looking up the rest from reference TRBV28 and TRBJ2-7 gives the full variable domain: DVKVTQSSRYLVKRTGEKVFLECVQDMDHENMFWYRQDPGLGLRLIYFSYDVKMKEKGDIPEGYSVSREKKERFSLILESASTNQTSMYLCASIKTGLLRYEQYFGPGTRLTVT.